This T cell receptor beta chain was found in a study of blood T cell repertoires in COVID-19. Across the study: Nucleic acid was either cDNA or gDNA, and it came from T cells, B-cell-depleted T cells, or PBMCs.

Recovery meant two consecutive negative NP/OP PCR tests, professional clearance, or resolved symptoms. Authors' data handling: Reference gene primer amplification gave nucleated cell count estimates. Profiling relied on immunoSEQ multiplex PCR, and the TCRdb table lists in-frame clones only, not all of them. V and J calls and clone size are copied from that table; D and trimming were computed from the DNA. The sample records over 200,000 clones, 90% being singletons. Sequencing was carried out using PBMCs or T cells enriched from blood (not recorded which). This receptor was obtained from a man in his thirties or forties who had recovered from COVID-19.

DNA for the CDR3: TGCGCCAGCAGGGATATAATACAGGGGAACTACGAGCAGTACTTC. Its translation: CASRDIIQGNYEQYF. V gene TRBV23-1 combines with J gene TRBJ2-7, with 7 bases identical to TRBD1. TRBV23-1 is noted as an ORF with a role that remains uncertain. Trimming removed 6 bases from V and 3 bases from J; junction bases left unmatched: 11. There are 15 residues in the CDR3.